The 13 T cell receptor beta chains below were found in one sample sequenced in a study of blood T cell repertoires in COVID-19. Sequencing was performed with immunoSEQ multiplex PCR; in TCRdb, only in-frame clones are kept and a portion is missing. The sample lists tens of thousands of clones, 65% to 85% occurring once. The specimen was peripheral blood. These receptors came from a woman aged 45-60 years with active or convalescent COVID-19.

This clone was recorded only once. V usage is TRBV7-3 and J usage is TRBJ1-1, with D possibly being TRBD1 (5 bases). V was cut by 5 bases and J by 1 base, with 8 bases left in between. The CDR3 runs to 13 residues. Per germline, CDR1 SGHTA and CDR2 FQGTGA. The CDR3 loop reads CASSITGNTEAFF. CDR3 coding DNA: TGTGCCAGCAGCATCACAGGGAACACTGAAGCTTTCTTT.

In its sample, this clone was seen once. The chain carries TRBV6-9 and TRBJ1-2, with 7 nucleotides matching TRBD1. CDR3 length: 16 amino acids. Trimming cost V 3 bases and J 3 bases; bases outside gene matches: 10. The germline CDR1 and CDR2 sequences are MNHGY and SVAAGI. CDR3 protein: CASSYPYRGAHYGYTF. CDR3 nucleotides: TGTGCCAGCAGTTACCCTTACAGGGGCGCCCACTATGGCTACACCTTC.

The CDR3 sequence is CASSPGGVGPGELFF. In DNA, the CDR3 is TGTGCCAGCAGCCCCGGGGGGGTTGGACCCGGGGAGCTGTTTTTT. The chain couples TRBV9 to TRBJ2-2; 8 bases are shared with TRBD2. CDR3 length: 15 amino acids. Germline V gene lookup returns CDR1 SGDLS and CDR2 YYNGEE. Trimming took 4 bases from V and 6 from J; bases not matched to a gene: 8.

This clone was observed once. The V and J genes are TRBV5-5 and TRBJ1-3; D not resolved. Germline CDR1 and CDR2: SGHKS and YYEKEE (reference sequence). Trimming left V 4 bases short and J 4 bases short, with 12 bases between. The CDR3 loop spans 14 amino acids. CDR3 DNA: TGTGCCAGCAGCCCCTCCTACGCAGGAAACACCATATATTTT. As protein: CASSPSYAGNTIYF.

The CDR3 region has the DNA TGTGCCAGCAGCGGACTAGACTACGAGCAGTACTTC. Translation: CASSGLDYEQYF. The chain employs TRBV5-4 and TRBJ2-7, with 7 bases lining up with TRBD2. The CDR3 contains 12 residues. The V gene's germline CDR1 is SGHNT and CDR2 YYREEE (reference sequence). The junction had 1 base not matched to a gene; V was cut back by 4 bases and J by 3 bases. Looking up the rest from reference TRBV5-4 and TRBJ2-7 gives the full variable domain: ETGVTQSPTHLIKTRGQQVTLRCSSQSGHNTVSWYQQALGQGPQFIFQYYREEENGRGNFPPRFSGLQFPNYSSELNVNALELDDSALYLCASSGLDYEQYFGPGTRLTVT.

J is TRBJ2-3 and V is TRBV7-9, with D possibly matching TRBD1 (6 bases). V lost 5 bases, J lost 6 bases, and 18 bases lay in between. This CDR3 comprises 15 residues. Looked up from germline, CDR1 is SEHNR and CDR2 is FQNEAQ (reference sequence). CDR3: CASSPRDKVMDTQYF. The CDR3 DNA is TGTGCCAGCAGCCCCCGGGACAAGGTGATGGATACGCAGTATTTT.

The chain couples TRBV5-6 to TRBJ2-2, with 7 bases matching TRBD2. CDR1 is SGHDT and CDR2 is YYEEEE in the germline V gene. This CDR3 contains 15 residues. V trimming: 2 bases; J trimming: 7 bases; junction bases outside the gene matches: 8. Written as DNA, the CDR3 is TGTGCCAGCAGCTTCGCTAGCGGCATGGTCGGGGAGCTGTTTTTT. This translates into CASSFASGMVGELFF.

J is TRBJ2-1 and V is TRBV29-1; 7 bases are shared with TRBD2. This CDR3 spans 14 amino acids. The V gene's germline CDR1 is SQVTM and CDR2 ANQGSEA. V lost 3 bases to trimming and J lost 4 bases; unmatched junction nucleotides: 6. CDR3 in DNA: TGCAGCGTTGACGGAGCGGGAACTTACAATGAGCAGTTCTTC. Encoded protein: CSVDGAGTYNEQFF.

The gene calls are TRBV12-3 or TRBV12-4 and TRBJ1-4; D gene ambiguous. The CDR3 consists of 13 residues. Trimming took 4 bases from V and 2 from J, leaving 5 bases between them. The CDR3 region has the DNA TGTGCCAGCAGTTCAGTCACTAATGAAAAACTGTTTTTT. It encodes CASSSVTNEKLFF.

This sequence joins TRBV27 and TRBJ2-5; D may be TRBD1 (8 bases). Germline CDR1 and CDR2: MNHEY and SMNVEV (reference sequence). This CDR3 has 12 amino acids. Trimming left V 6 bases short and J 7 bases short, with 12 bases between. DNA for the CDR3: TGTGCCAGCAGAACAGGGGGGGTGACCCAGTACTTC. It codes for CASRTGGVTQYF.

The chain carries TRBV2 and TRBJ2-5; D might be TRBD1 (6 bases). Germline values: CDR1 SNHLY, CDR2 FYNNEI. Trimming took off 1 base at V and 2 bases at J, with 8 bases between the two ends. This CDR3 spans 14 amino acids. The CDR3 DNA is TGTGCCAGCAGTGAAGACAGGGTGCAAGAGACCCAGTACTTC. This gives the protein CASSEDRVQETQYF.

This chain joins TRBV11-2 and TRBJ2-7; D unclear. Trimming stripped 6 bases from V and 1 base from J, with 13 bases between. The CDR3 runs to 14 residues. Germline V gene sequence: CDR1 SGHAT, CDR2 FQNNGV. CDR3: CASREDWLSYEQYF. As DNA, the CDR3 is TGTGCCAGCAGGGAAGACTGGCTATCCTACGAGCAGTACTTC.

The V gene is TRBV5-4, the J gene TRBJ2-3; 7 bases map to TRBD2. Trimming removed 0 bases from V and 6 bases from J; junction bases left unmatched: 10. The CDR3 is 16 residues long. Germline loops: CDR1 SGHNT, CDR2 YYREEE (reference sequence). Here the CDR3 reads CASSLAGGQGLDTQYF. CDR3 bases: TGTGCCAGCAGCTTGGCGGGAGGACAAGGGCTGGATACGCAGTATTTT.